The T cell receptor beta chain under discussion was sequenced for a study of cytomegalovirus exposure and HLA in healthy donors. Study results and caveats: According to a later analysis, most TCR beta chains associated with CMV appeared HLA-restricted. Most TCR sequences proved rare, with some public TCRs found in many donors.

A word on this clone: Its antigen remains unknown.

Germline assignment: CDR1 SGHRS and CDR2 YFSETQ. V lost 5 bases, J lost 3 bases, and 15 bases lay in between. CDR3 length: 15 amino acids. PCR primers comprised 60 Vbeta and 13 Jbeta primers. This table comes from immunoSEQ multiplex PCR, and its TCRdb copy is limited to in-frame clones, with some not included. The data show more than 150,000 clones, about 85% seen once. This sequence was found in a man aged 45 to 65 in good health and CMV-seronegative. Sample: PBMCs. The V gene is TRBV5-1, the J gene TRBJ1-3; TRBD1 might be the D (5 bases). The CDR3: CASRDVKRGGNTIYF. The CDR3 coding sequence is TGCGCCAGCAGGGACGTTAAAAGGGGTGGAAACACCATATATTTT.